This paragraph covers one TCR beta chain sequence. This record belongs to a study of blood T cell repertoires in COVID-19. Study-level background: The study drew acute and convalescent COVID-19 samples from the United States, Italy and Spain. The cDNA or gDNA used as material had been derived from T cells, B-cell-depleted T cells, or PBMCs.

Seattle cases were enrolled at active infection and followed longitudinally. The CDR3 consists of 15 residues. Trimming took off 5 bases at V and 7 bases at J, with 18 bases between the two ends. Germline-derived CDR1 and CDR2 are MNHEY and SVGEGT. As handled by the study authors: Counts of nucleated cells, estimated from reference gene primer amplification, were obtained. Here immunoSEQ multiplex PCR was the method, and the copy in TCRdb shows in-frame clones only, minus some. D and trimming come from the DNA, and the V and J calls and clone size come from that table. The sample has 200,000 to 250,000 clones; 82% are singletons.

The source is a woman older than 75 with COVID-19, enrolled during active disease. The chain couples TRBV6-2 or TRBV6-3 to TRBJ1-5, with unresolved D. The specimen was peripheral blood. This CDR3 reads CASSPVGEPRQPQHF. The CDR3 DNA is TGTGCCAGCAGTCCGGTTGGGGAGCCGAGGCAGCCCCAGCATTTT.